Listed here is a single T cell receptor beta chain. Its antigen is undetermined. Clones were read by immunoSEQ multiplex PCR, and TCRdb kept only the in-frame ones, dropping some. Of over 130,000 clones in the sample, approximately 89% were seen once. The entry originates in a study of T cell responses to AZD1222 COVID-19 vaccine. Study-wide findings and caveats: Spike-specific TCR breadth rose after two AZD1222 doses, and depth rose as well. Most donors were white British, females outnumbered males, and clonal diversity was possibly underestimated. All repertoire sampling was performed exclusively after the peak T cell response.

The receptor was isolated from an adult in good health. Specimen: peripheral blood, collected on day 0 of AZD1222 vaccination.

This chain's CDR3 is CASSILRNYGYTF. The CDR3 region has the DNA TGTGCCAGTAGTATTTTACGTAACTATGGCTACACCTTC. The chain recombines TRBV19 with TRBJ1-2; D is uncertain. V dropped 3 bases and J dropped 1 base, with 6 bases sitting between them. Germline CDR1 is LNHDA and CDR2 is SQIVND (reference sequence). The CDR3 is 13 amino acids. The whole variable domain, filled in from reference TRBV19 and TRBJ1-2, reads DGGITQSPKYLFRKEGQNVTLSCEQNLNHDAMYWYRQDPGQGLRLIYYSQIVNDFQKGDIAEGYSVSREKKESFPLTVTSAQKNPTAFYLCASSILRNYGYTFGSGTRLTVV.